The T cell receptor beta chain under discussion was sequenced for a study of blood T cell repertoires in COVID-19 (dated by TCRdb to about 2020). With respect to the entire study: Samples from collaborators originated in the United States, Italy and Spain and spanned both the acute and convalescent phases of COVID-19. The prospective study material was composed of cDNA or gDNA derived from T cells, B-cell-depleted T cells, or PBMCs. The dataset comprised deeply sampled blood TCRbeta repertoires from subjects exposed to, actively infected with, or recovered from COVID-19. The repertoires were released in a freely available public database intended as a resource for research on the immune response to SARS-CoV-2. Samples came from the ongoing ImmuneRACE study (first 160 participants) plus 1,254 subjects from 6 global collaborators. A de-identified subject ID, COVID-19 status, age in years and sex were almost always included in the sample metadata. Where available, HLA class I and class II types were taken from metadata supplied by the sample provider and were not determined by assay-based typing.

The germline V gene supplies CDR1 SNHLY and CDR2 FYNNEI. The V end gives up 6 bases and the J end 4 bases, leaving 14 bases in the junction not matched to a gene. The CDR3 runs 16 residues from the cysteine to the phenylalanine. Only CDR3 DNA is held: 48 bases, read in frame from base 1. Of note for this clone: Its cognate antigen has yet to be identified. Base qualities are missing; no much larger clone stands one base away.

Whole blood was collected in K2EDTA tubes by collaborating institutions according to the institutions' own protocols. For TCRbeta analysis, collaborators shipped samples as frozen whole blood, isolated PBMCs, or DNA extracted from either of those sample types. Findings and caveats that apply to the study as a whole: The amount of clinical and demographic metadata varied by source and participant and was provided uncurated.

TCRbeta CDR3 regions were amplified from genomic DNA using the immunoSEQ Assay, a bias-controlled multiplex PCR. As for the original processing: The number of nucleated cells in each sample was estimated from the amplification of reference gene primers within the assay. To quantify the absolute abundance of each unique TCRbeta CDR3 rearrangement, sequence reads were collapsed and filtered. For each sample, productive Simpson clonality was calculated as the square root of Simpson's diversity index over productive rearrangements. The table comes from immuneACCESS by way of TCRdb, which keeps in-frame sequences with V and J called. Part of the clones is missing from these tables; in studies checked, under half for an unresolved V gene and the rest for unknown reasons. That table is the source of V, J and clone size, and D and trimming were worked out from the DNA. Within this sample are about 480,000 clones, with 85% to 90% of them counted one time only. The top ten clonotypes cover roughly 4% of the sample.

The chain is assembled from TRBV2 and TRBJ2-7, and TRBD2 matches 8 of the central bases. The origin of this receptor is a woman in her thirties with acute or convalescent COVID-19. What was sequenced was peripheral blood. The nucleotide sequence is given as TGTGCCAGCAGGTCGGTCGAAAGCGGGGGCTCATACGAGCAGTACTTC. Protein translation: CASRSVESGGSYEQYF.